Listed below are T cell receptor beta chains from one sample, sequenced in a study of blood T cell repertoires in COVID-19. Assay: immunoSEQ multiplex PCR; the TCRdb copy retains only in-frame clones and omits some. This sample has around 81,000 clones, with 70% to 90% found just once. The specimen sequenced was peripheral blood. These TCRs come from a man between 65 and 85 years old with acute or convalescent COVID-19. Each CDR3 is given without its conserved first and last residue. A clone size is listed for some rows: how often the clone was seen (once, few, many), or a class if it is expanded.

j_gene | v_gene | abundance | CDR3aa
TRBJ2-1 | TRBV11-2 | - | ASSLGSGVLFNEQF
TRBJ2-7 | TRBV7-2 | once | ASSSTGGWGEQY
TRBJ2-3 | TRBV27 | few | ASSFAGRRTTDTQY
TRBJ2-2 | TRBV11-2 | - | ASSYRTSGVSGELF
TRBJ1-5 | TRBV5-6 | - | ASSLRGTNQPQH
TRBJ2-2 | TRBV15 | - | ATSRTGYTGELF
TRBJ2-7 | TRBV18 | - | ASSPRTSVYEQY
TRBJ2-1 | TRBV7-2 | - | ASSLVSGSSNEQF
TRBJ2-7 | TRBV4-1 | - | ASSQVLGVSYEQY
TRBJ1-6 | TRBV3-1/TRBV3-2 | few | ASIAGHNSPLH
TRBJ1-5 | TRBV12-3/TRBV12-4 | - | ASSTRENQPQH
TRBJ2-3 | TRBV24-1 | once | ATSGTGRTGTDTQY
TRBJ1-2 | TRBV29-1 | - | SVDLGAIPYGYT
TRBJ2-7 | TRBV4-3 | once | ASSQSPGGVAGVEQY
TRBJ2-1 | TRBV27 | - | ASRPTSGIMLRQF
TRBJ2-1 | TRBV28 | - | ASSPPGLLSYNEQF
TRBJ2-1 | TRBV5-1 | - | ASSPGQGIYNEQF
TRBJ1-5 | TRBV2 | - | ASRGPGHQPQH
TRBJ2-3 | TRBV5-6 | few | ASSSLAGGTDTQY
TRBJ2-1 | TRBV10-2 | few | ASSLGSGEQF
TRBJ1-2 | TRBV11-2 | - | ASSPPPGEAAGYT
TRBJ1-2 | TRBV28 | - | ASGTGTVNYGYT
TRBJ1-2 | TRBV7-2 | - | ASSVNRGANYGYT
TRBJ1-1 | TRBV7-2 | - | ASSLSWAGGFTEAF
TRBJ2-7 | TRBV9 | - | ASSVDGGRSYEQY
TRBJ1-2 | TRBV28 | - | ASHRAGGDYGYT
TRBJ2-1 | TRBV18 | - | ASSPRSGGDHNEQF
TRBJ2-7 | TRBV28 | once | ASSPNYLRGEQY
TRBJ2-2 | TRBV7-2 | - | ASSLGGVASILTGELF
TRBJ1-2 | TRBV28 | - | ASETGGHYGYT
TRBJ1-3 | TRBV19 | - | ASSPKYGSDFGNTIY
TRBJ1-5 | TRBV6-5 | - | ASGDRRGYRQPQH
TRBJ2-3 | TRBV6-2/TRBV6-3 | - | ASSGGRDTDTQY
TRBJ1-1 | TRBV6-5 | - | ASSYGRSGNTEAF
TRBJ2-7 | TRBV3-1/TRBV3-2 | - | ASSQDPSGGTYEQY
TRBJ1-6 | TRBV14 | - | ASSEGLLVSPLH
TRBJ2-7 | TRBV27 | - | ASSLSDRDYEQY
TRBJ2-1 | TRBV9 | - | ASSVATRGAGNEQF
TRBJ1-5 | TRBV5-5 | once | ASSFQATSNQPQH
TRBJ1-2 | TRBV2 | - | ASNRDRTIDGYT
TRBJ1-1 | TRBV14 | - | ASSQGLGTGATEAF
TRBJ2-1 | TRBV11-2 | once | ASSLVPGVGFNEQF
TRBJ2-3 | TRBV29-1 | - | SVEDLGAFRTDTQY
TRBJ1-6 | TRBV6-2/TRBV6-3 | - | ASSSRTPDNSPLH
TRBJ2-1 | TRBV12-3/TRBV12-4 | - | ASSLLATNEQF
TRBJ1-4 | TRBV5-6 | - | ASSPTGQQKKLF
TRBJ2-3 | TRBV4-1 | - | ASSQGPRQGSDTQY
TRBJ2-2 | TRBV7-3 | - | ASSLKGAAGLTGPGELF
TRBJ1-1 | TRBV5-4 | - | ASRGTGDTEAF
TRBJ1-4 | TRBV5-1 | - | ASSSEGGNEKLF